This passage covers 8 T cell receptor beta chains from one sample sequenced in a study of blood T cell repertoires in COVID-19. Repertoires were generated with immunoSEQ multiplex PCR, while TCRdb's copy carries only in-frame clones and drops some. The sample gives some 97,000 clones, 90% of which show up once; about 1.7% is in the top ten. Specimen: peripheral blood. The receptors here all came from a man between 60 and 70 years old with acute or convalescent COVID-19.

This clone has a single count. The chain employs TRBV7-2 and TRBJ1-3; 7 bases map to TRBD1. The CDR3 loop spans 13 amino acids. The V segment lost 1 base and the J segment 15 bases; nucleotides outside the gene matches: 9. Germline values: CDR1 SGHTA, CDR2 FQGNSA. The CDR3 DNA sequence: TGTGCCAGCAGCTTAGGCCCCCGGGACAGACAATATTTT. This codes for CASSLGPRDRQYF.

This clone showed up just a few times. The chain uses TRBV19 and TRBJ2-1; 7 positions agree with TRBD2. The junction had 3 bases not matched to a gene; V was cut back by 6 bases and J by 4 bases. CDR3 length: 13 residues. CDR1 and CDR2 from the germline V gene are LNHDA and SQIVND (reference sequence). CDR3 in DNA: TGTGCCAGTAGGGGGAGGGGATACAATGAGCAGTTCTTC. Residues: CASRGRGYNEQFF. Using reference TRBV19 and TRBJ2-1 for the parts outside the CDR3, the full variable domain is DGGITQSPKYLFRKEGQNVTLSCEQNLNHDAMYWYRQDPGQGLRLIYYSQIVNDFQKGDIAEGYSVSREKKESFPLTVTSAQKNPTAFYLCASRGRGYNEQFFGPGTRLTVL.

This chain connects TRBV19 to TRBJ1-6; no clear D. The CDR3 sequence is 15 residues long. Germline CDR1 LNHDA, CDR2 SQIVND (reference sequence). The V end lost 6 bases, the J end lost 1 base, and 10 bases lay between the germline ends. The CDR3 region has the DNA TGTGCCAGTAGCCCGGGGTTGTCCTATAATTCACCCCTCCACTTT. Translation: CASSPGLSYNSPLHF.

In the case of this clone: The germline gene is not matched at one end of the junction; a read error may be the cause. DNA of the CDR3: TGTGCCTGGAGTGTAAACAATGAAGCTTTCTTT. It specifies CAWSVNNEAFF. The chain carries TRBV30 and TRBJ1-1; D is undetermined. The V gene's germline CDR1 is GTSNPN and CDR2 SVGIG (reference sequence). The CDR3 spans 11 residues.

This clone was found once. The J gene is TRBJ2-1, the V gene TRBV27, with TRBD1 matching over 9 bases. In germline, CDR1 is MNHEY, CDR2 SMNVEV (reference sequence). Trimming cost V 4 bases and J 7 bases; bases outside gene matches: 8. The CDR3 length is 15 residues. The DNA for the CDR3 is TGTGCCAGCAGTTGGGGACAGGGCGAATGGAATGAGCAGTTCTTC. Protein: CASSWGQGEWNEQFF.

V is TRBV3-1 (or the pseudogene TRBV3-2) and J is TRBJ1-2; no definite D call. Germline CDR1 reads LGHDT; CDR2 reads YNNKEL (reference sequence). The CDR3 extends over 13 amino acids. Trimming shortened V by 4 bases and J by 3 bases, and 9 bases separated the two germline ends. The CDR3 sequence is CASSLSGDYGYTF. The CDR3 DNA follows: TGTGCCAGCAGCCTAAGCGGTGACTATGGCTACACCTTC.

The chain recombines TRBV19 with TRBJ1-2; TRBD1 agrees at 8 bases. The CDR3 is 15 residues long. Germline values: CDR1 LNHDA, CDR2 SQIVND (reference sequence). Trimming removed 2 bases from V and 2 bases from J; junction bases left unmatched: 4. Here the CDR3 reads CASSIRDRQNYGYTF. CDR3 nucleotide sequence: TGTGCCAGTAGTATACGGGACAGGCAAAACTATGGCTACACCTTC. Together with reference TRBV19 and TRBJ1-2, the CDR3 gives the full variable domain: DGGITQSPKYLFRKEGQNVTLSCEQNLNHDAMYWYRQDPGQGLRLIYYSQIVNDFQKGDIAEGYSVSREKKESFPLTVTSAQKNPTAFYLCASSIRDRQNYGYTFGSGTRLTVV.

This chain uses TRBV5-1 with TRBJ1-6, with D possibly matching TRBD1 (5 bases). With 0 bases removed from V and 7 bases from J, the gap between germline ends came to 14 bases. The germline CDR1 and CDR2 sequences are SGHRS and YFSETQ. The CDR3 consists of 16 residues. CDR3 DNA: TGCGCCAGCAGCTTGGCCGGAGGGGCCCAGAATTCACCCCTCCACTTT. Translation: CASSLAGGAQNSPLHF.